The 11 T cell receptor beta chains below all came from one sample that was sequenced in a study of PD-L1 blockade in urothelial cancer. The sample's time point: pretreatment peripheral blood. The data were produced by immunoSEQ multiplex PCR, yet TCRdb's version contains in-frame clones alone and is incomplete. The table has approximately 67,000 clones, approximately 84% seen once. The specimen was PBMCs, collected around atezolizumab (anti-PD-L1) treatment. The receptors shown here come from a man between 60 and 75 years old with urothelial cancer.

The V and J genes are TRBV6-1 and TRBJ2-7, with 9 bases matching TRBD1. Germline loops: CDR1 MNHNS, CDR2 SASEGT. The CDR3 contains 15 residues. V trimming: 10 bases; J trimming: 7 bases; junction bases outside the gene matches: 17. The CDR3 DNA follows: TGTGCCATCAATAATCCCGGGACAGGGTTAAAGGAGCAGTACTTC. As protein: CAINNPGTGLKEQYF.

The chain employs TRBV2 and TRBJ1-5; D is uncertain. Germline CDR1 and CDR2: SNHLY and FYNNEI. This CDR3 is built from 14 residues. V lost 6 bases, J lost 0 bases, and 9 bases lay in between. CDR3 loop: CASSLQYSNQPQHF. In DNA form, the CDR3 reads TGTGCCAGCAGCTTACAGTATAGCAATCAGCCCCAGCATTTT.

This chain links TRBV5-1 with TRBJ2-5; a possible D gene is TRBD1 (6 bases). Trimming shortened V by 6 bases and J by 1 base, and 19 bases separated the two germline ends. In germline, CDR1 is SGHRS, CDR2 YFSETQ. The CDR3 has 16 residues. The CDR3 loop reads CASTTGNLGFQETQYF. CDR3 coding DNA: TGCGCCAGCACAACAGGGAACCTAGGATTCCAAGAGACCCAGTACTTC.

The chain's CDR3 is CASSPAGGYETQYF. Here the CDR3 DNA reads TGTGCCAGCAGTCCAGCGGGGGGGTATGAGACCCAGTACTTC. The genes are TRBV7-2 and TRBJ2-5; TRBD2 aligns across 10 bases. Germline CDR1 reads SGHTA; CDR2 reads FQGNSA. Trimming removed 6 bases from V and 5 bases from J; junction bases left unmatched: 6. The CDR3 runs 14 residues.

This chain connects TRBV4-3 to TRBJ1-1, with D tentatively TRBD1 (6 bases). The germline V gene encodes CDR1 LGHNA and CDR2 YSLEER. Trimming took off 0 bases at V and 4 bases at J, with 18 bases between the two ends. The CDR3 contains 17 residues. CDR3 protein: CASSQDHNSKQGTEAFF. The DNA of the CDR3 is TGCGCCAGCAGCCAAGATCACAATTCAAAACAGGGCACTGAAGCTTTCTTT.

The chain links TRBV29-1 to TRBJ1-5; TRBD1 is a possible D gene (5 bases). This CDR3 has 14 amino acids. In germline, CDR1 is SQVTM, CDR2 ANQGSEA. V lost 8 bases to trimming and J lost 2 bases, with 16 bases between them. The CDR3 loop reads CSLILRVGNQPQHF. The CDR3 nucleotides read TGCAGCTTGATCCTCAGGGTTGGCAATCAGCCCCAGCATTTT.

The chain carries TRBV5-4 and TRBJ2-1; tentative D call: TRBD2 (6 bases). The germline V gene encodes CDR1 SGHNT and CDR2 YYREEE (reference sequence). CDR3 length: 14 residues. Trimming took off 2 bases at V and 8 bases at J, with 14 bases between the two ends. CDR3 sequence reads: CASSFGRGRDEQFF. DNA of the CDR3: TGTGCCAGCAGCTTCGGGCGGGGTCGAGATGAGCAGTTCTTC.

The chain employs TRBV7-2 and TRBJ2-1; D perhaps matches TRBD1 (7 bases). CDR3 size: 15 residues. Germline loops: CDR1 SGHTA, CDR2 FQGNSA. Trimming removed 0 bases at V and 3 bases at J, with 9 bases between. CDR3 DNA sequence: TGTGCCAGCAGCTTAGCGCAGGGGGGCTACAATGAGCAGTTCTTC. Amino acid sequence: CASSLAQGGYNEQFF.

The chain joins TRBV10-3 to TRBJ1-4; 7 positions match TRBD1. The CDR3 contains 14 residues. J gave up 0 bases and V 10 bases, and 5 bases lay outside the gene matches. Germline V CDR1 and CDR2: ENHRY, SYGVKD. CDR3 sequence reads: CATQQGTTNEKLFF. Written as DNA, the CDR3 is TGTGCCACACAACAGGGGACAACTAATGAAAAACTGTTTTTT.

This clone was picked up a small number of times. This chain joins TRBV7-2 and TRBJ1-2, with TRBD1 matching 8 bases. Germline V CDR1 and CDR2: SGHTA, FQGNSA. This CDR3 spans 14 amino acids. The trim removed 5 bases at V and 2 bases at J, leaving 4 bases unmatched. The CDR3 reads CASSLGQGNYGYTF. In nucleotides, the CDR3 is TGTGCCAGCAGCCTAGGACAGGGAAACTATGGCTACACCTTC.

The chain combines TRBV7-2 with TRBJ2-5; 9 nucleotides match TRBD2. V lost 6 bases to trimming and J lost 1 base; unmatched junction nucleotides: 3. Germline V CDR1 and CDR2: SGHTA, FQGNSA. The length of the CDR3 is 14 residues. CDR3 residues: CASSQRGAQETQYF. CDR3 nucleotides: TGTGCCAGCAGTCAGCGGGGGGCCCAAGAGACCCAGTACTTC.